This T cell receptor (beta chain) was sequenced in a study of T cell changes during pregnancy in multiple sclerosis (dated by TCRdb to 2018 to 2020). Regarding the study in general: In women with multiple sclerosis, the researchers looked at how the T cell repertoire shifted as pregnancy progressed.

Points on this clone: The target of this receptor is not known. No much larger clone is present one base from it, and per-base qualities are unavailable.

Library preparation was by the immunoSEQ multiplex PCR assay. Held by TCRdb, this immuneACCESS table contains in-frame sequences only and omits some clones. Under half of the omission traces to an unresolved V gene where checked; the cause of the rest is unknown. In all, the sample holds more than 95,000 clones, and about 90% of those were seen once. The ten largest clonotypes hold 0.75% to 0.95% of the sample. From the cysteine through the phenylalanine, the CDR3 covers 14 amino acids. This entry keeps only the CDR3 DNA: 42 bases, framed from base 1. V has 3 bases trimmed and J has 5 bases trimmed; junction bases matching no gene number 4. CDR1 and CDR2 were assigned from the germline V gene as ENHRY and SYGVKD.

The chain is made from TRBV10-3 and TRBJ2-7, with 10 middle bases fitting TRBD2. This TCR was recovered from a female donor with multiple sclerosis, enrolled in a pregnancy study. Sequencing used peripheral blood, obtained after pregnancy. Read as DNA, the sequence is TGTGCCATCAGTGACTTCGGGACTAGCGACGAGCAGTACTTC. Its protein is CAISDFGTSDEQYF.